The source of this TCR beta chain is a study of T cell changes during pregnancy in multiple sclerosis. This CDR3 spans 15 amino acids. V was clipped by 4 bases and J by 1 base, with 12 bases between them. Per the germline V gene, CDR1 is SEHNR and CDR2 is FQNEAQ (reference sequence). Using immunoSEQ multiplex PCR, the repertoire was profiled, and TCRdb retains in-frame clones only, with some absent. The repertoire consists of about 50,000 clones, with 85% to 95% occurring once and the leading ten covering about 5.5%. Sequenced here: CD8+ T cells from peripheral blood mononuclear cells, sampled before pregnancy. V usage is TRBV7-9 and J usage is TRBJ2-3; D ambiguous. This receptor was taken from a female donor with multiple sclerosis, enrolled in a pregnancy study. CDR3 amino acids: CASSSPHFRTDTQYF. The CDR3 DNA reads TGTGCCAGCAGCTCCCCCCACTTTCGCACAGATACGCAGTATTTT.